This T cell receptor beta chain was sequenced during a study of blood T cell repertoires in COVID-19. For the study at large: Donors in the United States, Italy and Spain gave samples during acute or convalescent COVID-19. Sources were T cells, B-cell-depleted T cells, or PBMCs; the material itself was cDNA or gDNA.

In the study's own analysis: Reference gene primer amplification gave estimated nucleated cell counts. Generated by immunoSEQ multiplex PCR, the TCRdb table keeps only in-frame clones and is missing some. V, J and clone size are those of that table, while D and trimming were read from the DNA. Among tens of thousands of clones listed, about 84% were seen once. CDR1 and CDR2 (germline): LNHNV, YYDKDF (reference sequence). The CDR3 extends over 13 amino acids. V was shortened by 0 bases and J by 12 bases, with 11 bases between the two germline ends. Sequenced material: peripheral blood. The chain uses TRBV15 and TRBJ1-4; no firm D call. The TCR was taken from an elderly man with active or convalescent COVID-19. The CDR3 DNA is TGTGCCACCAGCAGAGACCAGACCCGGGAACTGTTTTTT. Its translation: CATSRDQTRELFF.